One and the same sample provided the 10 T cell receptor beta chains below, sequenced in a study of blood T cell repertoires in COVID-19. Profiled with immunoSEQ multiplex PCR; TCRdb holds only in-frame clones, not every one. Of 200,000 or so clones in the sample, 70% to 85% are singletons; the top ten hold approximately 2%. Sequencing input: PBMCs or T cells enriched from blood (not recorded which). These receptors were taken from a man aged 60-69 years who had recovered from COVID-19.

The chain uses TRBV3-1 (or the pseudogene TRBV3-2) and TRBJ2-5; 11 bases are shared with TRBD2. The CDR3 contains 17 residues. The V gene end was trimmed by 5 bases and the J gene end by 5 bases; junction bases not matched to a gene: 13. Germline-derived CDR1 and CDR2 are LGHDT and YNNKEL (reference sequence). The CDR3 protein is CASSSRGSGGARETQYF. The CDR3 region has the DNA TGTGCCAGCAGCTCCCGGGGTAGCGGGGGGGCCCGGGAGACCCAGTACTTC.

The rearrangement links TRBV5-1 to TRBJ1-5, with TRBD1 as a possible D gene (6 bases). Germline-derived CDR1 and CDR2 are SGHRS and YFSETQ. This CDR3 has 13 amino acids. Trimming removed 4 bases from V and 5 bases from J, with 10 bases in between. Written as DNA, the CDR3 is TGCGCCAGCAGCCAGGGGACCTATCAGCCCCAGCATTTT. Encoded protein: CASSQGTYQPQHF.

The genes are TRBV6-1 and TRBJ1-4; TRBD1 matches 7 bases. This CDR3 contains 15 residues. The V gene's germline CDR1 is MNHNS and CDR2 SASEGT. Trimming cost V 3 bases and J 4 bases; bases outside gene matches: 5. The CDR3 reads CASSDDRANNEKLFF. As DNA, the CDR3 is TGTGCCAGCAGTGACGACAGGGCTAATAATGAAAAACTGTTTTTT.

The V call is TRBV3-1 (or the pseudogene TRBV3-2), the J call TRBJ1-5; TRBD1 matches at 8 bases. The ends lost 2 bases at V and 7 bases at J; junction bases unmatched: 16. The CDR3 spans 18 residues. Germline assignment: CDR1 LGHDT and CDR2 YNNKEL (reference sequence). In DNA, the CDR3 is TGTGCCAGCAGCCAACATGGGGGACCCGGGACAGGCGGGCAGCCCCAGCATTTT. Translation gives CASSQHGGPGTGGQPQHF.

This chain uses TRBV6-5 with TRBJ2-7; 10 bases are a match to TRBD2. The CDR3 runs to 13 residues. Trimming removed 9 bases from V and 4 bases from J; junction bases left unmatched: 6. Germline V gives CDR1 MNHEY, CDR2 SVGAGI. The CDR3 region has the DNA TGTGCCAGTTCTAGCGGGGGAAATTACGAGCAGTACTTC. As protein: CASSSGGNYEQYF.

In DNA form, the CDR3 reads TGTGCCAGCAGTTACTCGAACAGGGACCCCCATGGCTACACCTTC. This gives the protein CASSYSNRDPHGYTF. The chain combines TRBV6-2 or TRBV6-3 with TRBJ1-2, with TRBD1 as a possible D gene (6 bases). V lost 0 bases to trimming and J lost 6 bases, with 14 bases between them. Germline V lookup: CDR1 MNHEY, CDR2 SVGEGT. This CDR3 region has 15 residues.

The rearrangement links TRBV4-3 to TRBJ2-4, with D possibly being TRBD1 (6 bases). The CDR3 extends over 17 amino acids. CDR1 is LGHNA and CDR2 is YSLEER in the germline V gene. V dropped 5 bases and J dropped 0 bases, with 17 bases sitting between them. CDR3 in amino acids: CASSYAFTGLAKNIQYF. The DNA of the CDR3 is TGCGCCAGCAGCTACGCCTTCACAGGGCTAGCCAAAAACATTCAGTACTTC.

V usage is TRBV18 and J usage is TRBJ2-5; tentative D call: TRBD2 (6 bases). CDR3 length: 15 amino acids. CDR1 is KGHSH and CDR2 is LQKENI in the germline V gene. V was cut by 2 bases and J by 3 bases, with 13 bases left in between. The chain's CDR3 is CASSPYAGGEETQYF. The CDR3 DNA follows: TGTGCCAGCTCACCATATGCCGGGGGTGAAGAGACCCAGTACTTC.

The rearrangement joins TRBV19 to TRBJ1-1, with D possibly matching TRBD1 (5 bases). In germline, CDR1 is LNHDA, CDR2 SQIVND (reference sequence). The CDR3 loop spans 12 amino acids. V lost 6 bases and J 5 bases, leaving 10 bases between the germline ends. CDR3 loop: CASREGRTEAFF. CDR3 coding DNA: TGTGCCAGTAGGGAGGGGAGAACTGAAGCTTTCTTT.

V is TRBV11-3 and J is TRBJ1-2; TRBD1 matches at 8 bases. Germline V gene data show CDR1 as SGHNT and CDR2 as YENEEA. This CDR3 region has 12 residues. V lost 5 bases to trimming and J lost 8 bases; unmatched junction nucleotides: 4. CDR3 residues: CASSRTGWGYTF. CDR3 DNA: TGTGCCAGCAGCCGGACAGGGTGGGGCTACACCTTC.